Presented here are 27 T cell receptor beta chains from one specimen sequenced in a study of tumor-infiltrating lymphocytes in oesophageal squamous cell carcinoma. TCRdb reprocessed the PCR reads with MiXCR, giving one entry per CDR3 protein. The sample records 15,000 to 25,000 distinct CDR3 sequences, less than 45% being singletons. What was sequenced was normal esophageal tissue next to the tumor. The receptors originated from a male donor with esophageal squamous cell carcinoma.

The CDR3 nucleotides are TGTGCCAGCAGTTCCCCCGCGGATACCTACAATGAGCAGTTCTTC. Translation gives CASSSPADTYNEQFF. The rearrangement links TRBV28 to TRBJ2-4; D gene ambiguous. The better agreement between TRBJ2-1 and the DNA end casts doubt on the J call. Germline CDR1 and CDR2: MDHEN and SYDVKM. CDR3 length: 15 amino acids.

This clonotype was seen only a few times. CDR3 bases: TGTGCCAGCACCACCCAGGGGGAATACAATGAGCAGTTCTTC. Amino acids: CASTTQGEYNEQFF. V is TRBV6-6 and J is TRBJ2-4; 7 positions match TRBD1. Matching the DNA end better, TRBJ2-1 makes the J call doubtful. The CDR3 spans 14 residues. Germline-derived CDR1 and CDR2 are MNHNY and SVGAGI (reference sequence).

The chain carries TRBV7-2 and TRBJ2-4; D gene ambiguous. The DNA matches TRBJ2-7 better at its end, which makes the J call doubtful. Germline CDR1 SGHTA, CDR2 FQGNSA. The CDR3 sequence is 13 residues long. The DNA for the CDR3 is TGTGCCAGCAGCCCCCGGGTGTCCTACGAGCAGTACTTC. Its translation is CASSPRVSYEQYF.

With regard to this clonotype: A much larger clone lies one base from this, so it may be a read error. The J gene is TRBJ2-5, the V gene TRBV10-3; 7 bases align to TRBD1. With the DNA end fitting TRBJ2-1 better, the J assignment may be wrong. The CDR3 contains 15 residues. The germline gives CDR1 ENHRY, CDR2 SYGVKD. CDR3 residues: CAISESKTGPYEQFF. The CDR3 nucleotides read TGTGCCATCAGTGAGTCTAAGACAGGGCCCTACGAGCAGTTCTTC.

Note on this clonotype: A much bigger clone sits one base away, suggesting this may be a read error. V and J are TRBV14 and TRBJ2-7; D perhaps matches TRBD2 (6 bases). TRBJ2-1 explains the end of the DNA better; the J call may be wrong. This CDR3 is built from 13 residues. In germline, CDR1 is SGHDN, CDR2 FVKESK. The CDR3 sequence is CASSQSGSNEQFF. The CDR3 bases are TGTGCCAGCAGCCAATCCGGGAGCAACGAGCAGTTCTTC.

This clonotype was picked up many times. The chain is built from TRBV6-1 and TRBJ2-7; D ambiguous. The CDR3 has 14 residues. Germline values: CDR1 MNHNS, CDR2 SASEGT. V lost 3 bases and J 0 bases, leaving 9 bases between the germline ends. DNA for the CDR3: TGTGCCAGCAGTGAGCAGGAAAACTCCTACGAGCAGTACTTC. It specifies CASSEQENSYEQYF.

In DNA form, the CDR3 reads TGTGCCAGTAGTATTAGCGGGGTCCCCTACAATGAGCAGTACTTC. Protein: CASSISGVPYNEQYF. This chain links TRBV19 with TRBJ2-5; TRBD2 matches 8 bases. V lost 3 bases, J lost 11 bases, and 14 bases stayed unmatched. The CDR3 length is 15 residues. Germline CDR1 and CDR2: LNHDA and SQIVND (reference sequence).

The rearrangement joins TRBV12-3 or TRBV12-4 to TRBJ1-5, with D unclear. Trimming shortened V by 4 bases and J by 3 bases, and 7 bases separated the two germline ends. This CDR3 is 13 amino acids long. The chain's CDR3 is CASSSNYNQPQHF. The CDR3 nucleotides are TGTGCCAGCAGTTCGAATTACAATCAGCCCCAGCATTTT.

This clonotype is labeled as medium-sized. The chain employs TRBV7-8 and TRBJ2-2; D might be TRBD1 (6 bases). This CDR3 is 16 amino acids long. V was cut by 0 bases and J by 3 bases, with 11 bases left in between. Germline CDR1 SGHVS, CDR2 FQNEAQ. The DNA of the CDR3 is TGTGCCAGCAGCTTAGCCCCCAGGGGTTACACCGGGGAGCTGTTTTTT. It yields the protein CASSLAPRGYTGELFF.

V is TRBV7-2 and J is TRBJ2-4; 8 nucleotides line up with TRBD2. Gene TRBJ2-7 matches the end of the DNA better, so the J call may be wrong. The CDR3 sequence is 15 residues long. CDR1 and CDR2 (germline): SGHTA, FQGNSA. CDR3 nucleotide sequence: TGTGCCAGCAGCGGAGGTGGGACTAGAGTCCACGAGCAGTACTTC. Residues: CASSGGGTRVHEQYF.

This chain joins TRBV28 and TRBJ2-3; 7 nucleotides align to TRBD2. The DNA end is more similar to TRBJ2-5, so the J call may be wrong. This CDR3 is 13 amino acids long. Germline loops: CDR1 MDHEN, CDR2 SYDVKM. CDR3 in DNA: TGTGCCAGCAGGCTAGGTAGCGGGGAGACCCAGTACTTC. Translation gives CASRLGSGETQYF.

The V gene is TRBV7-3, the J gene TRBJ2-5; 7 nucleotides align to TRBD1. The V gene's germline CDR1 is SGHTA and CDR2 FQGTGA. The CDR3 spans 14 residues. Trimming removed 6 bases from V and 5 bases from J; junction bases left unmatched: 9. Here the CDR3 reads CASSAQGRGETQYF. CDR3 nucleotide sequence: TGTGCCAGCAGTGCACAGGGGAGAGGGGAGACCCAGTACTTC.

The sample holds a few counts of this clonotype. The CDR3 nucleotides are TGTGCCAGCAGCTTAGGAGATAGTTTAGGGCAGTTCTTC. The encoded protein is CASSLGDSLGQFF. The V and J genes are TRBV7-3 and TRBJ2-1; D not resolved. The CDR3 extends over 13 amino acids. V shed 2 bases and J shed 12 bases, with 14 bases lying between them. Per the germline V gene, CDR1 is SGHTA and CDR2 is FQGTGA.

V is TRBV12-5 and J is TRBJ2-3; D gene unclear. The CDR3 has 11 amino acids. V was pared by 3 bases and J by 5 bases, with 3 bases between. Per germline, CDR1 LGHNT and CDR2 FRNRAP. This chain's CDR3 is CASGFRDTQYF. CDR3 DNA: TGTGCTAGTGGTTTCAGAGATACGCAGTATTTT.

This clonotype has at least ten counts. CDR3: CASSLGGGAGQPQHF. The CDR3 DNA is TGTGCCAGCAGCTTAGGGGGGGGGGCTGGGCAGCCCCAGCATTTT. The chain couples TRBV7-2 to TRBJ1-5, with D perhaps TRBD1 (6 bases). The V gene lost 1 base and the J gene lost 7 bases, with 14 bases spanning the gap. Germline CDR1 is SGHTA and CDR2 is FQGNSA. The CDR3 is made up of 15 amino acids.

The chain has TRBV6-2 or TRBV6-3 and TRBJ2-5, with 10 bases aligning to TRBD2. The end of the DNA is better explained by TRBJ2-7, so the J call may be wrong. The CDR3 runs to 14 residues. Germline V gene sequence: CDR1 MNHEY, CDR2 SVGEGT. CDR3 sequence (DNA): TGTGCCAGCAGCTCCCATAGCGGGGGGTACGAGCAGTACTTC. Translating it yields CASSSHSGGYEQYF.

This clonotype is termed medium-sized. The chain joins TRBV6-1 to TRBJ2-2; TRBD1 aligns across 9 bases. In germline, CDR1 is MNHNS, CDR2 SASEGT. The V segment lost 6 bases and the J segment 5 bases; nucleotides outside the gene matches: 10. The CDR3 consists of 16 residues. Here the CDR3 reads CASRRGGTGKTGELFF. For the CDR3, the DNA is TGTGCCAGCAGGAGGGGTGGGACAGGGAAAACCGGGGAGCTGTTTTTT.

J is TRBJ2-7 and V is TRBV7-2; perhaps TRBD2 as D (5 bases). Near its end, the DNA agrees better with TRBJ2-1, so the J call may be wrong. The CDR3 extends over 17 amino acids. CDR1 and CDR2 (germline): SGHTA, FQGNSA. CDR3 bases: TGTGCCAGCAGCTTGGAAAGGACTTACCCGCCCTACAATGAGCAGTTCTTC. This sequence encodes CASSLERTYPPYNEQFF.

This clonotype was observed many times. The chain uses TRBV11-2 and TRBJ1-1, with D hard to call. Trimming removed 4 bases from V and 7 bases from J, with 16 bases in between. This CDR3 has 14 amino acids. Germline V lookup: CDR1 SGHAT, CDR2 FQNNGV. CDR3 coding DNA: TGTGCCAGCAGCTATCAAACGGCGACACGTGAAGCTTTCTTT. It yields the protein CASSYQTATREAFF. Full variable domain (outside the CDR3, taken from reference TRBV11-2 and TRBJ1-1): EAGVAQSPRYKIIEKRQSVAFWCNPISGHATLYWYQQILGQGPKLLIQFQNNGVVDDSQLPKDRFSAERLKGVDSTLKIQPAKLEDSAVYLCASSYQTATREAFFGQGTRLTVV.

The chain has TRBV7-2 and TRBJ2-3; D might be TRBD2 (5 bases). CDR1 SGHTA and CDR2 FQGNSA come from the germline V gene. The CDR3 runs 14 residues. Trimming shortened V by 5 bases and J by 9 bases, and 18 bases separated the two germline ends. The CDR3 region has the DNA TGTGCCAGCAGCCCCCAGTCCTCCCAGCGGACGCAGTATTTT. Translation gives CASSPQSSQRTQYF.

By share, this clonotype counts as medium-sized (0.01 to 0.1%). The chain is built from TRBV7-6 and TRBJ2-1; 9 nucleotides agree with TRBD2. Germline CDR1 reads SGHVS; CDR2 reads FNYEAQ. J was trimmed by 8 bases and V by 6 bases; bases with no gene match: 11. CDR3 length equals 15 residues. The CDR3 sequence: CASSTKASGMDEQFF. The DNA for the CDR3 is TGTGCCAGCAGTACGAAGGCTAGCGGGATGGATGAGCAGTTCTTC.

This clonotype was seen a handful of times. No conserved phenylalanine or tryptophan ends this CDR3, so it is likely a read error. The DNA is left out, because the CDR3 cannot be placed on it with certainty; the CDR3 is given as TCRdb lists it. The chain recombines TRBV7-6 with TRBJ2-7; TRBD2 was called by the table and not checked on the DNA. Both ends counted, the CDR3 spans 14 residues. Germline loops: CDR1 SGHVS, CDR2 FNYEAQ. The CDR3 reads CASSLVDYGYTFGS.

A note on this clonotype: The missing conserved phenylalanine or tryptophan at the end of this CDR3 makes a read error likely. Because the CDR3's place on the DNA is in doubt, the DNA is left out and the CDR3 is given as listed by TCRdb. This sequence joins TRBV7-2 and TRBJ2-3; the listed D gene, TRBD1, was not tested against the DNA. The CDR3 comprises 18 residues, both ends counted. CDR1 is SGHTA and CDR2 is FQGNSA in the germline V gene. CDR3 in amino acids: CASSLIGTASYNEQFFGP.

There are a few counts of this clonotype. V and J are TRBV30 and TRBJ2-3; 10 nucleotides align to TRBD2. The germline V gene has CDR1 GTSNPN and CDR2 SVGIG (reference sequence). The CDR3 contains 18 residues. The V segment lost 1 base and the J segment 4 bases; nucleotides outside the gene matches: 14. In nucleotides, the CDR3 is TGTGCCTGGAGTGGGGGGACTAGCGACTCTACCGGATCAGATACGCAGTATTTT. Protein: CAWSGGTSDSTGSDTQYF.

V gene TRBV7-3 combines with J gene TRBJ1-2, with 12 bases identical to TRBD1. Germline CDR1 is SGHTA and CDR2 is FQGTGA. The CDR3 runs to 16 residues. J was trimmed by 8 bases and V by 0 bases; bases with no gene match: 7. The CDR3 DNA follows: TGTGCCAGCAGCTTAACGGGGACAGGGGGCAGAATCGGCTACACCTTC. This encodes CASSLTGTGGRIGYTF.

This clonotype was detected many times. The chain joins TRBV25-1 to TRBJ2-3, with 9 bases aligning to TRBD1. Per germline, CDR1 MGHDK and CDR2 SYGVNS. The CDR3 runs to 14 residues. J gave up 4 bases and V 6 bases, and 5 bases lay outside the gene matches. CDR3 nucleotide sequence: TGTGCCAGCAGGCCTCGGACAGGGGCAGATACGCAGTATTTT. As protein: CASRPRTGADTQYF. Using reference TRBV25-1 and TRBJ2-3 for the parts outside the CDR3, the full variable domain is EADIYQTPRYLVIGTGKKITLECSQTMGHDKMYWYQQDPGMELHLIHYSYGVNSTEKGDLSSESTVSRIRTEHFPLTLESARPSHTSQYLCASRPRTGADTQYFGPGTRLTVL.

The V call is TRBV10-3, the J call TRBJ2-1; D not certain. The DNA end is a closer match to TRBJ2-7, so the J assignment may be wrong. Germline CDR1 and CDR2: ENHRY and SYGVKD. The CDR3 is 15 residues long. The CDR3 region is CAISDPGRSSYEQYF. DNA of the CDR3: TGTGCCATCAGTGACCCCGGACGGTCCTCCTACGAGCAGTACTTC.